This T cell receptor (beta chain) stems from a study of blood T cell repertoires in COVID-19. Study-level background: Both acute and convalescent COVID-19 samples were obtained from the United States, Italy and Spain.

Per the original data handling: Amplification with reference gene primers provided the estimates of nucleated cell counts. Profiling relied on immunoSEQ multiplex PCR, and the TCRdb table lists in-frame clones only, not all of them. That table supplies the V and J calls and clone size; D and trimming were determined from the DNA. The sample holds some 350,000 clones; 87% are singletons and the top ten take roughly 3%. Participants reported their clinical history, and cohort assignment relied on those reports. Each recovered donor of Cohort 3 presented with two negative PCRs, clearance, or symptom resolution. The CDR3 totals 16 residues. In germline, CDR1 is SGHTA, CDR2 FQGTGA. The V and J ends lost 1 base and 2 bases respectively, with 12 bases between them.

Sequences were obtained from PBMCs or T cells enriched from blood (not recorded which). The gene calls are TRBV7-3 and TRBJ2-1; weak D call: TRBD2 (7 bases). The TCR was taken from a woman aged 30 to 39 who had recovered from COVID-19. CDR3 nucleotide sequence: TGTGCCAGCAGCTTAAGGCCGGGGGGCCCCTACAATGAGCAGTTCTTC. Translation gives CASSLRPGGPYNEQFF.